Presented here are 26 T cell receptor beta chains from one specimen sequenced in a study of shared T cell receptors in the human thymus. The repertoire was sequenced with immunoSEQ multiplex PCR; TCRdb's copy has only in-frame clones and lacks some. The repertoire includes about 500,000 clones, 75% to 80% of them detected once, and 0.01% to 0.015% sits in the top ten. The same sample was also studied in work on human thymus T cells.

Sequencing was done on a sample of thymocytes. These receptor sequences come from a boy younger than two with a congenital heart defect.

The rearrangement links TRBV5-1 to TRBJ1-5, with TRBD1 as a possible D gene (5 bases). CDR1 and CDR2 from the germline V gene are SGHRS and YFSETQ. V lost 4 bases and J 4 bases, leaving 27 bases between the germline ends. The CDR3 length is 19 residues. This chain's CDR3 is CASSVGYLRVDTDNQPQHF. The CDR3, as DNA: TGCGCCAGCAGCGTTGGATACCTCAGGGTTGATACTGATAATCAGCCCCAGCATTTT.

This chain links TRBV15 with TRBJ2-1; D may be TRBD1 (6 bases). The CDR3 loop spans 16 amino acids. V lost 3 bases, J lost 4 bases, and 16 bases lay in between. CDR1 is LNHNV, CDR2 YYDKDF, per germline (reference sequence). This chain's CDR3 is CATSRSRVGQYNEQFF. CDR3 DNA sequence: TGTGCCACCAGCAGGAGCCGGGTGGGACAATACAATGAGCAGTTCTTC.

The chain joins TRBV30 to TRBJ1-2; 7 positions match TRBD1. The CDR3 runs to 12 residues. Germline V gives CDR1 GTSNPN, CDR2 SVGIG (reference sequence). V was clipped by 1 base and J by 4 bases; unmatched bases: 0. The CDR3 coding sequence is TGTGCCTGGAGTGGACAGGGCTATGGCTACACCTTC. It encodes CAWSGQGYGYTF. Full variable domain (outside the CDR3, taken from reference TRBV30 and TRBJ1-2): SQTIHQWPATLVQPVGSPLSLECTVEGTSNPNLYWYRQAAGRGLQLLFYSVGIGQISSEVPQNLSASRPQDRQFILSSKKLLLSDSGFYLCAWSGQGYGYTFGSGTRLTVV.

The chain joins TRBV18 to TRBJ1-1; D is undetermined. The V and J ends lost 3 bases and 0 bases respectively, with 17 bases between them. CDR3 length equals 17 residues. Germline CDR1 reads KGHSH; CDR2 reads LQKENI. DNA for the CDR3: TGTGCCAGCTCACCGCTAAGCCGGGATTTCATGAACACTGAAGCTTTCTTT. Residues: CASSPLSRDFMNTEAFF.

The genes are TRBV12-5 and TRBJ2-1; a weak D match, TRBD2 (6 bases). V gave up 4 bases and J gave up 7 bases, with 8 bases separating them. The germline CDR1 and CDR2 sequences are LGHNT and FRNRAP. The CDR3 spans 12 residues. The CDR3 protein is CASGSSANEQFF. DNA of the CDR3: TGTGCTAGTGGTTCTAGCGCGAATGAGCAGTTCTTC.

The rearrangement links TRBV5-6 to TRBJ2-1, with TRBD2 identical over 12 bases. V lost 4 bases, J lost 14 bases, and 10 bases stayed unmatched. Per the germline V gene, CDR1 is SGHDT and CDR2 is YYEEEE. CDR3 length equals 14 residues. CDR3 region: CASSPLLAGGQEFF. CDR3 DNA sequence: TGTGCCAGCAGCCCGCTCCTAGCGGGAGGGCAGGAGTTCTTC.

The rearrangement links TRBV30 to TRBJ2-7; 11 bases line up with TRBD2. The ends lost 2 bases at V and 7 bases at J; junction bases unmatched: 10. Germline-derived CDR1 and CDR2 are GTSNPN and SVGIG (reference sequence). CDR3 length: 15 amino acids. The CDR3 is CAWSSAGLADGEQYF. The DNA of the CDR3 is TGTGCCTGGAGTTCGGCGGGACTAGCGGACGGGGAGCAGTACTTC. The full variable domain, its missing parts supplied by reference TRBV30 and TRBJ2-7, is SQTIHQWPATLVQPVGSPLSLECTVEGTSNPNLYWYRQAAGRGLQLLFYSVGIGQISSEVPQNLSASRPQDRQFILSSKKLLLSDSGFYLCAWSSAGLADGEQYFGPGTRLTVT.

The chain has TRBV4-3 and TRBJ2-3, with TRBD2 as a possible D gene (7 bases). V was pared by 4 bases and J by 4 bases, with 18 bases between. This CDR3 contains 16 residues. Germline values: CDR1 LGHNA, CDR2 YSLEER. CDR3 in DNA: TGCGCCAGCAGCCCTTCGGGAGGCAGGGGAGCAGATACGCAGTATTTT. It is translated as CASSPSGGRGADTQYF.

The chain combines TRBV12-2 with TRBJ2-1; the tabulated D call, TRBD2, remains unverified against the DNA. TRBV12-2 is a documented pseudogene. There are 14 residues in the CDR3. CDR3 nucleotides: TGTGCAAGTCGCCCGAACGGGAGATACAATGAGCAGTTCTTC. Translation gives CASRPNGRYNEQFF.

The V gene is TRBV29-1, the J gene TRBJ2-7; TRBD2 aligns across 7 bases. Germline assignment: CDR1 SQVTM and CDR2 ANQGSEA. Trimming cost V 6 bases and J 6 bases; bases outside gene matches: 17. The CDR3 extends over 15 amino acids. CDR3 protein: CSVDASGEGGGEQYF. The CDR3 coding sequence is TGCAGCGTCGACGCGAGCGGGGAAGGAGGTGGCGAGCAGTACTTC.

This chain uses TRBV28 with TRBJ1-5, with TRBD1 as a possible D gene (6 bases). V lost 4 bases to trimming and J lost 6 bases, with 13 bases between them. The CDR3 length is 14 residues. Germline V lookup: CDR1 MDHEN, CDR2 SYDVKM. The CDR3 is CASSWGGAAQPQHF. CDR3 nucleotides: TGTGCCAGCAGTTGGGGGGGGGCGGCTCAGCCCCAGCATTTT.

A note on this clone: The junction shows a germline mismatch at one end, possibly a read error. The chain combines TRBV27 with TRBJ2-1, with 8 bases lining up with TRBD2. Per germline, CDR1 MNHEY and CDR2 SMNVEV (reference sequence). The CDR3 spans 13 residues. The CDR3 loop is CASSLTSGSRGVF. DNA for the CDR3: TGTGCCAGCAGTTTAACTAGCGGATCCCGAGGTGTCTTC.

V gene TRBV30 combines with J gene TRBJ2-5, with 11 bases matching TRBD1. The CDR3 runs to 15 residues. Germline loops: CDR1 GTSNPN, CDR2 SVGIG (reference sequence). After removal of 2 bases from V and 5 bases from J, the junction contained 7 bases not matched to a gene. CDR3 bases: TGTGCCTGGAGTCCCCGGGACAGGGGGTGGGAGACCCAGTACTTC. This gives the protein CAWSPRDRGWETQYF.

The CDR3 DNA sequence: TGTGCCAGCAGCCCGCGGGAGGGCGTTCTTTACGAGCAGTACTTC. This translates into CASSPREGVLYEQYF. The chain combines TRBV11-2 with TRBJ2-7; 9 bases line up with TRBD2. V was pared by 5 bases and J by 4 bases, with 9 bases of the junction left unmatched. The CDR3 has 15 residues. From germline, CDR1 is SGHAT and CDR2 FQNNGV.

The CDR3 region is CASSLAGAEQPQHF. The CDR3 DNA is TGTGCCAGCAGCTTAGCAGGGGCAGAACAGCCCCAGCATTTT. The chain links TRBV7-9 to TRBJ1-5, with TRBD1 as a possible D gene (5 bases). The CDR3 runs to 14 residues. Trimming pared 0 bases from V and 7 bases from J, leaving 10 bases between. The germline gives CDR1 SEHNR, CDR2 FQNEAQ (reference sequence).

This chain joins TRBV11-3 and TRBJ1-5, with 7 bases identical to TRBD1. In germline, CDR1 is SGHNT, CDR2 YENEEA. With 1 base clipped from V and 0 bases from J, the junction kept 9 bases outside the gene matches. The CDR3 loop spans 18 amino acids. The CDR3 is CASSLVGQPLYSNQPQHF. CDR3 in DNA: TGTGCCAGCAGCTTAGTGGGACAGCCCCTTTATAGCAATCAGCCCCAGCATTTT. The full variable domain, completed using reference TRBV11-3 and TRBJ1-5, is EAGVVQSPRYKIIEKKQPVAFWCNPISGHNTLYWYLQNLGQGPELLIRYENEEAVDDSQLPKDRFSAERLKGVDSTLKIQPAELGDSAVYLCASSLVGQPLYSNQPQHFGDGTRLSIL.

The chain is built from TRBV4-3 and TRBJ1-2, with D unresolved. From germline, CDR1 is LGHNA and CDR2 YSLEER. With 2 bases removed from V and 3 bases from J, the gap between germline ends came to 10 bases. The CDR3 length is 14 residues. CDR3 coding DNA: TGCGCCAGCAGCCAAAGCGCGGGAGACTATGGCTACACCTTC. Its translation is CASSQSAGDYGYTF.

This clone has just one count. The chain links TRBV9 to TRBJ2-5; 9 bases match TRBD2. V lost 0 bases and J lost 2; bases outside the gene matches: 14. Germline assignment: CDR1 SGDLS and CDR2 YYNGEE. This CDR3 has 19 residues. The CDR3 loop reads CASSVGASGTPWRQETQYF. DNA of the CDR3: TGTGCCAGCAGCGTAGGCGCTAGCGGGACCCCTTGGAGACAAGAGACCCAGTACTTC.

This chain uses TRBV19 with TRBJ1-2, with D tentatively TRBD1 (5 bases). With 3 bases removed from V and 2 bases from J, the gap between germline ends came to 16 bases. The CDR3 consists of 16 residues. CDR1 and CDR2 from the germline V gene are LNHDA and SQIVND (reference sequence). The CDR3 sequence: CASSIRSARANYGYTF. The CDR3, as DNA: TGTGCCAGTAGTATTAGATCTGCCAGGGCCAACTATGGCTACACCTTC.

The rearrangement uses TRBV6-1 and TRBJ2-1, with 8 bases matching TRBD2. V lost 3 bases to trimming and J lost 6 bases; unmatched junction nucleotides: 13. CDR1 is MNHNS and CDR2 is SASEGT in the germline V gene. CDR3 length: 17 amino acids. The CDR3 loop is CASSDSGTSKGPNEQFF. DNA of the CDR3: TGTGCCAGCAGTGATTCGGGGACTAGTAAGGGACCCAATGAGCAGTTCTTC.

The chain has TRBV28 and TRBJ2-7; a weak D match, TRBD2 (7 bases). V lost 3 bases, J lost 2 bases, and 11 bases lay in between. The CDR3 spans 14 residues. Germline values: CDR1 MDHEN, CDR2 SYDVKM. CDR3 region: CASSLDSGAYEQYF. CDR3 sequence (DNA): TGTGCCAGCAGTTTGGACAGCGGGGCCTACGAGCAGTACTTC.

V gene TRBV30 combines with J gene TRBJ2-1; 8 bases map to TRBD2. The V gene's germline CDR1 is GTSNPN and CDR2 SVGIG (reference sequence). This CDR3 contains 14 residues. After removal of 1 base from V and 5 bases from J, the junction contained 4 bases not matched to a gene. The DNA of the CDR3 is TGTGCCTGGAGTGGAGCTAGCGGGCACAATGAGCAGTTCTTC. It encodes CAWSGASGHNEQFF.

This chain joins TRBV6-6 and TRBJ1-3, with D hard to call. The CDR3 consists of 12 residues. V was cut by 6 bases and J by 4 bases, with 7 bases left in between. Germline V gene data show CDR1 as MNHNY and CDR2 as SVGAGI (reference sequence). CDR3 nucleotides: TGTGCCAGCAGGGGAGAGGGAAACACCATATATTTT. Its protein product is CASRGEGNTIYF.

V and J are TRBV15 and TRBJ2-3; 9 bases are a match to TRBD1. Germline V gives CDR1 LNHNV, CDR2 YYDKDF (reference sequence). The ends lost 3 bases at V and 3 bases at J; junction bases unmatched: 4. The CDR3 has 15 residues. The CDR3 here is CATSRETGGTDTQYF. In DNA, the CDR3 is TGTGCCACCAGCAGGGAGACAGGGGGGACAGATACGCAGTATTTT.

The V and J genes are TRBV18 and TRBJ1-5, with unresolved D. CDR1 is KGHSH, CDR2 LQKENI, per germline. Trimming removed 6 bases from V and 0 bases from J, with 9 bases in between. The CDR3 consists of 14 residues. The CDR3 DNA is TGTGCCAGCTCGCAAACACCTAGCAATCAGCCCCAGCATTTT. Amino acid sequence: CASSQTPSNQPQHF. The variable domain in full, completed from reference TRBV18 and TRBJ1-5, reads NAGVMQNPRHLVRRRGQEARLRCSPMKGHSHVYWYRQLPEEGLKFMVYLQKENIIDESGMPKERFSAEFPKEGPSILRIQQVVRGDSAAYFCASSQTPSNQPQHFGDGTRLSIL.

V usage is TRBV9 and J usage is TRBJ2-7, with TRBD2 identical over 10 bases. With V trimmed by 4 bases and J by 3 bases, 7 bases remained unmatched. CDR3 size: 15 residues. CDR1 is SGDLS and CDR2 is YYNGEE in the germline V gene. DNA of the CDR3: TGTGCCAGCAGCCCTTGGACTAGCGGAGTCTACGAGCAGTACTTC. It translates to CASSPWTSGVYEQYF.